This T cell receptor beta chain was documented in a study of blood T cell repertoires in COVID-19. Across the study: Collection of acute and convalescent COVID-19 samples took place in the United States, Italy and Spain.

Using immunoSEQ multiplex PCR, the repertoire was profiled, and TCRdb retains in-frame clones only, with some absent. This table has 310,000 or so clones, more than 75% appearing once. The sample comprised peripheral blood. This TCR was sampled from a woman in her 50s with active or convalescent COVID-19.

The CDR3: CASSLPGQQYF. The CDR3, as DNA: TGTGCCAGCAGCCTACCGGGACAGCAGTACTTC. The chain recombines TRBV14 with TRBJ2-5; 7 bases align to TRBD1. The V and J ends lost 4 bases and 11 bases, in that order; junction bases with no gene match: 4. CDR1 SGHDN and CDR2 FVKESK come from the germline V gene. The CDR3 is made up of 11 amino acids.